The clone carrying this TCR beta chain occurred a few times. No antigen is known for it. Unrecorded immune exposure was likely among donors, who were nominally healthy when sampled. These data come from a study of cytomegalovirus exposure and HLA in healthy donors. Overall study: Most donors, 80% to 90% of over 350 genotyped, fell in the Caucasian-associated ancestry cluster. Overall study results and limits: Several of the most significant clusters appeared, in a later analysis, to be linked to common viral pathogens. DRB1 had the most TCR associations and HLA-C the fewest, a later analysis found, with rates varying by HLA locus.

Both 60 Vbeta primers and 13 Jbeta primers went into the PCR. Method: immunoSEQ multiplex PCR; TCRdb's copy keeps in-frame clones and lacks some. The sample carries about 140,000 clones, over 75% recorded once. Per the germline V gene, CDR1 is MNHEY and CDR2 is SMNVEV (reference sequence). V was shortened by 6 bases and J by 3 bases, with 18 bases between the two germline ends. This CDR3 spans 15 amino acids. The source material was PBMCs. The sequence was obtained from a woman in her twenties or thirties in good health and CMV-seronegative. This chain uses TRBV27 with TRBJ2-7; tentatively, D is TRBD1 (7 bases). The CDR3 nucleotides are TGTGCCAGCAGGCCCCTGGCCAGGGGGGTCTACGAGCAGTACTTC. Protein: CASRPLARGVYEQYF.